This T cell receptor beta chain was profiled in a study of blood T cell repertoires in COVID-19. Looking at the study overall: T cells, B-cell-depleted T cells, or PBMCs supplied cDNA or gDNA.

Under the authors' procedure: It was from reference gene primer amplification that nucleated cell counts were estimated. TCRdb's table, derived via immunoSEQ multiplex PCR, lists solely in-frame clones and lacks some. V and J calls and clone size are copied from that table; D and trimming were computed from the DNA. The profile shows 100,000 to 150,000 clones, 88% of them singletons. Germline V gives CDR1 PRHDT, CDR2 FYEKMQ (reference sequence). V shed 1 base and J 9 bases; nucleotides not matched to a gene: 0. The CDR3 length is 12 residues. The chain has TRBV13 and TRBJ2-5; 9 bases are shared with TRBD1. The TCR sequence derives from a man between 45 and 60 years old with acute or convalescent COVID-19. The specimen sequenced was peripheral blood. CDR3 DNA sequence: TGTGCCAGCAGCTTAGACAGGGGGCCCCAGTACTTC. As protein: CASSLDRGPQYF.